Each of the 2 T cell receptor beta chains below was sequenced from the same sample in a study of shared T cell receptors in the human thymus. The table came from immunoSEQ multiplex PCR; TCRdb's copy has only in-frame clones and leaves some out. The table records hundreds of thousands of clones, roughly 86% of them present only once. This sample also appeared in a second study, on human thymus T cells.

Sequencing used thymocytes. The source is a boy less than two years old with a congenital heart defect.

This chain uses TRBV10-3 with TRBJ1-1; possible D gene TRBD1, 5 bases. This CDR3 is 13 amino acids long. Germline values: CDR1 ENHRY, CDR2 SYGVKD. The V end lost 5 bases, the J end lost 2 bases, and 9 bases lay between the germline ends. CDR3 nucleotide sequence: TGTGCCATCAGTTCAGGGTTTAACACTGAAGCTTTCTTT. This codes for CAISSGFNTEAFF.

V usage is TRBV6-1 and J usage is TRBJ2-2; 12 bases agree with TRBD1. The germline CDR1 and CDR2 sequences are MNHNS and SASEGT. Trimming cost V 3 bases and J 6 bases; bases outside gene matches: 14. The CDR3 consists of 19 residues. The chain's CDR3 is CASSDNFSGTGGSPGELFF. The CDR3, as DNA: TGTGCCAGCAGTGATAACTTTTCCGGGACAGGGGGCAGCCCCGGGGAGCTGTTTTTT.